This TCR beta chain was identified during a study of blood T cell repertoires in COVID-19. The protocol was immunoSEQ multiplex PCR, while the TCRdb copy is restricted to in-frame clones and leaves out a portion. Found here are 25,000 to 35,000 clones, roughly 85% of them singletons; the top ten hold under 8%. The V end was cut by 4 bases, the J end by 7 bases, with 19 bases between. There are 15 residues in the CDR3. Germline CDR1 is SGHDN and CDR2 is FVKESK. The clonotype originates from a man aged 60-69 years with active COVID-19. V and J are TRBV14 and TRBJ1-2; weak D call: TRBD1 (5 bases). The sequenced material came from peripheral blood. CDR3 loop: CASSPPGVSTGGYTF. Here the CDR3 DNA reads TGTGCCAGCAGCCCCCCGGGGGTATCCACGGGTGGCTACACCTTC.